The 22 T cell receptor beta chains listed next were all sequenced from one sample in a study of identifying expanded T cells in peripheral blood. TCRdb's table, derived via immunoSEQ multiplex PCR, lists solely in-frame clones and lacks some. The sample consists of around 91,000 clones, more than 70% of them appearing once. Specimen: blood. The receptors derive from a person aged 18-69 years in good health.

The chain carries TRBV2 and TRBJ2-5, with a weak D call TRBD1 (5 bases). The tail of the sequence fits TRBJ2-7 better, so the J call may be wrong. The germline gives CDR1 SNHLY, CDR2 FYNNEI. This CDR3 region has 13 residues. CDR3 sequence: CASVRGRVGEQYF. The CDR3 nucleotides read TGTGCCAGCGTTAGGGGCAGAGTGGGCGAGCAGTACTTC.

This clone came up a few times. This chain joins TRBV6-1 and TRBJ1-5; 8 positions agree with TRBD1. Germline values: CDR1 MNHNS, CDR2 SASEGT. J lost 7 bases, V lost 2 bases, and 1 base had no gene match. CDR3 length: 13 residues. CDR3: CASSEQGAQPQHF. CDR3 nucleotides: TGTGCCAGCAGTGAACAGGGGGCGCAGCCCCAGCATTTT.

This clone has only a few counts. J is TRBJ2-2 and V is TRBV6-4; 11 positions agree with TRBD1. CDR1 and CDR2 (germline): MRHNA, SNTAGT. V was pared by 4 bases and J by 5 bases, with 6 bases of the junction left unmatched. The CDR3 runs to 16 residues. The CDR3 coding sequence is TGTGCCAGCAGTGTCGGGACAGGGGGAGAAACCGGGGAGCTGTTTTTT. Residues: CASSVGTGGETGELFF.

The chain employs TRBV7-2 and TRBJ1-2, with TRBD1 as a possible D gene (6 bases). Germline V gene sequence: CDR1 SGHTA, CDR2 FQGNSA. This CDR3 has 14 amino acids. V lost 3 bases, J lost 7 bases, and 15 bases lay in between. The CDR3: CASSFPGGAGGYTF. For the CDR3, the DNA is TGTGCCAGCAGCTTTCCTGGGGGCGCGGGTGGCTACACCTTC.

The rearrangement joins TRBV7-3 to TRBJ2-2; D call uncertain. CDR1 is SGHTA and CDR2 is FQGTGA in the germline V gene. Trimming left V 5 bases short and J 8 bases short, with 12 bases between. There are 13 residues in the CDR3. In nucleotides, the CDR3 is TGTGCCAGCAGCATTCATCCCGGGGGGGAGCTGTTTTTT. Protein product: CASSIHPGGELFF.

V usage is TRBV5-6 and J usage is TRBJ2-7, with D tentatively TRBD1 (6 bases). Germline CDR1 and CDR2: SGHDT and YYEEEE. This CDR3 comprises 14 residues. Trimming took off 3 bases at V and 2 bases at J, with 12 bases between the two ends. The DNA for the CDR3 is TGTGCCAGCAGCTACGGGGCAGGGGCCTACGAGCAGTACTTC. Protein sequence: CASSYGAGAYEQYF.

V usage is TRBV28 and J usage is TRBJ1-1; D remains ambiguous. CDR1 is MDHEN, CDR2 SYDVKM, per germline. The ends were cut back, 7 bases at V and 5 bases at J, with 14 bases in the middle. This CDR3 has 13 residues. This chain's CDR3 is CASTPGVGTEAFF. CDR3 coding DNA: TGTGCCAGCACTCCTGGGGTGGGGACTGAAGCTTTCTTT.

The chain employs TRBV18 and TRBJ2-3; D possibly matches TRBD1 or TRBD2 (5 bases each). V dropped 5 bases and J dropped 0 bases, with 9 bases sitting between them. Per the germline V gene, CDR1 is KGHSH and CDR2 is LQKENI. The CDR3 runs to 14 residues. Here the CDR3 DNA reads TGTGCCAGCTCAACCGGGACCAGCACAGATACGCAGTATTTT. Translated, it gives CASSTGTSTDTQYF.

This chain uses TRBV29-1 with TRBJ2-1; D possibly matches TRBD1 or TRBD2 (5 bases each). Germline V CDR1 and CDR2: SQVTM, ANQGSEA. Deletions cut 6 bases from V and 6 bases from J, with 18 bases between. The CDR3 has 14 amino acids. DNA for the CDR3: TGCAGCGTCTCCGGGACGACCCAGCCCAATGAGCAGTTCTTC. The encoded protein is CSVSGTTQPNEQFF.

This chain links TRBV14 with TRBJ2-7; TRBD2 might be the D (6 bases). Looked up from germline, CDR1 is SGHDN and CDR2 is FVKESK. The V and J ends lost 4 bases and 0 bases respectively, with 19 bases between them. This CDR3 is built from 17 residues. The CDR3 sequence is CASSRGLMTIHSYEQYF. CDR3 nucleotide sequence: TGTGCCAGCAGCCGGGGACTGATGACTATTCACTCCTACGAGCAGTACTTC.

As concerns this clone: At the DNA level, this CDR3 is encoded by other sequences in the same sample as well. CDR3: CASREGGVNTEAFF. As DNA, the CDR3 is TGCGCCAGCCGGGAGGGGGGAGTGAACACTGAAGCTTTCTTT. The chain has TRBV10-2 and TRBJ1-1; a possible D gene is TRBD1 (6 bases). The CDR3 contains 14 residues. CDR1 and CDR2 (germline): WSHSY, SAAADI. The germline V and J ends were trimmed by 8 bases and 0 bases, with 13 bases remaining between them.

The DNA of the CDR3 is TGTGCCAGCAGCTTAGTGCTGAAGGACTTTAGGAACACTGAAGCTTTCTTT. Its protein product is CASSLVLKDFRNTEAFF. The chain couples TRBV11-2 to TRBJ1-1; D is ambiguous. This CDR3 region has 17 residues. In germline, CDR1 is SGHAT, CDR2 FQNNGV. Between the trimmed V and J ends, which lost 1 base and 1 base, there was a span of 16 bases.

The chain joins TRBV5-4 to TRBJ2-7; TRBD1 is a possible D gene (5 bases). V shed 3 bases and J shed 5 bases, with 18 bases lying between them. This CDR3 contains 15 residues. Germline CDR1 is SGHNT and CDR2 is YYREEE (reference sequence). For the CDR3, the DNA is TGTGCCAGCAGCTACAGGACGGTCCGCGTGGACGAGCAGTACTTC. It encodes CASSYRTVRVDEQYF.

The chain uses TRBV7-3 and TRBJ2-3; D possibly corresponds to TRBD1 (6 bases). V was cut by 3 bases and J by 0 bases, with 16 bases left in between. Germline V gives CDR1 SGHTA, CDR2 FQGTGA. The CDR3 is 17 residues long. CDR3 DNA: TGTGCCAGCAGCTTCGAAGGGGGAGCGACTAGCACAGATACGCAGTATTTT. Its protein is CASSFEGGATSTDTQYF.

This clone was found once. The chain carries TRBV19 and TRBJ2-6; 10 bases line up with TRBD1. This CDR3 is 19 amino acids long. V shed 3 bases and J 4 bases; nucleotides not matched to a gene: 12. From germline, CDR1 is LNHDA and CDR2 SQIVND (reference sequence). In DNA, the CDR3 is TGTGCCAGTAGTATCCCTCGGACAGGGGGTTTTGAAGGGGCCAACGTCCTGACTTTC. Translated: CASSIPRTGGFEGANVLTF.

This clone was seen more than once but under ten times. V gene TRBV28 combines with J gene TRBJ1-2; 7 bases agree with TRBD1. The trim removed 2 bases at V and 10 bases at J, leaving 4 bases unmatched. This CDR3 is built from 12 residues. Looked up from germline, CDR1 is MDHEN and CDR2 is SYDVKM. The CDR3 loop reads CASSLETGYYTF. As DNA, the CDR3 is TGTGCCAGCAGTTTAGAGACAGGGTACTACACCTTC.

V is TRBV27 and J is TRBJ2-7, with 8 bases matching TRBD1. Germline CDR1 reads MNHEY; CDR2 reads SMNVEV (reference sequence). The ends lost 2 bases at V and 6 bases at J; junction bases unmatched: 6. There are 14 residues in the CDR3. CDR3 coding DNA: TGTGCCAGCAGTTTAGATGGGACAGGTAGCGAGCAGTACTTC. It yields the protein CASSLDGTGSEQYF.

The CDR3 loop is CASSPRQGAEQYF. CDR3 nucleotide sequence: TGTGCCAGCAGCCCCAGACAGGGCGCCGAGCAGTACTTC. The chain links TRBV7-3 to TRBJ2-7, with 7 positions matching TRBD1. V was pared by 5 bases and J by 6 bases, with 7 bases of the junction left unmatched. Per germline, CDR1 SGHTA and CDR2 FQGTGA. This CDR3 has 13 amino acids.

The genes are TRBV19 and TRBJ1-1; D is uncertain. V lost 7 bases, J lost 2 bases, and 5 bases lay in between. Germline V gene lookup returns CDR1 LNHDA and CDR2 SQIVND (reference sequence). This CDR3 is 11 amino acids long. The CDR3 spells CASKGNTEAFF. CDR3 DNA sequence: TGTGCCAGTAAGGGTAACACTGAAGCTTTCTTT.

V and J are TRBV9 and TRBJ2-3; TRBD1 agrees at 8 bases. Germline loops: CDR1 SGDLS, CDR2 YYNGEE. V was pared by 3 bases and J by 0 bases, with 3 bases of the junction left unmatched. The CDR3 spans 15 residues. The DNA of the CDR3 is TGTGCCAGCAGCGCCCAGGGGGCCAGCACAGATACGCAGTATTTT. This gives the protein CASSAQGASTDTQYF. The variable domain in full, completed from reference TRBV9 and TRBJ2-3, reads DSGVTQTPKHLITATGQRVTLRCSPRSGDLSVYWYQQSLDQGLQFLIQYYNGEERAKGNILERFSAQQFPDLHSELNLSSLELGDSALYFCASSAQGASTDTQYFGPGTRLTVL.

The chain employs TRBV5-4 and TRBJ2-2; either TRBD1 or TRBD2 may supply D (5 bases each). CDR1 and CDR2 from the germline V gene are SGHNT and YYREEE (reference sequence). The CDR3 spans 14 residues. V dropped 4 bases and J dropped 5 bases, with 12 bases sitting between them. The CDR3 reads CASSTGTETGELFF. For the CDR3, the DNA is TGTGCCAGCAGCACGGGGACGGAGACCGGGGAGCTGTTTTTT.

With regard to this clone: One end of the junction is discordant with germline, which a read error may explain. CDR3 sequence reads: CASSQENRLYQQYF. CDR3 in DNA: TGTGCCAGCAGCCAAGAAAACAGACTCTACCAGCAGTACTTC. The rearrangement uses TRBV4-2 and TRBJ2-7; D call uncertain. Germline V gene data show CDR1 as LGHNA and CDR2 as YNFKEQ. This CDR3 is built from 14 residues.